Following are 23 T cell receptor beta chains from one sample sequenced in a study of blood T cell dynamics during melanoma immunotherapy. The time point is: pre-treatment baseline. Sequencing used immunoSEQ multiplex PCR; TCRdb keeps in-frame clones, though not all of them. The repertoire consists of 16,000 or so clones, with 91% occurring once and the leading ten covering more than 1.5%. The source material was blood, sampled from a patient treated with checkpoint blockade. The receptors shown here come from a human donor with melanoma.

This rearrangement joins TRBV25-1 to TRBJ2-7; 8 positions agree with TRBD1. V lost 4 bases and J lost 3; bases outside the gene matches: 11. CDR1 MGHDK and CDR2 SYGVNS come from the germline V gene. The CDR3 runs to 16 residues. The CDR3 loop reads CASSATRDRRDYEQYF. Here the CDR3 DNA reads TGTGCCAGCAGTGCGACCCGGGACAGGAGAGACTACGAGCAGTACTTC.

This clone has only a few counts. The chain combines TRBV6-5 with TRBJ1-3; D is uncertain. The length of the CDR3 is 16 residues. Germline V lookup: CDR1 MNHEY, CDR2 SVGAGI. The germline V and J ends were trimmed by 2 bases and 4 bases, with 15 bases remaining between them. The CDR3: CASSYRLDTRGNTIYF. The CDR3 region has the DNA TGTGCCAGCAGTTACCGCCTTGACACAAGAGGAAACACCATATATTTT.

This chain links TRBV19 with TRBJ1-6; D might be TRBD1 (6 bases). CDR3 length equals 16 residues. From germline, CDR1 is LNHDA and CDR2 SQIVND (reference sequence). Trimming shortened V by 3 bases and J by 7 bases, and 16 bases separated the two germline ends. CDR3 sequence (DNA): TGTGCCAGTAGTATTGGGGCCGGGACAACCAATTCACCCCTCCACTTT. The encoded protein is CASSIGAGTTNSPLHF.

The chain links TRBV19 to TRBJ2-2; 9 bases fit TRBD1. The CDR3 runs to 14 residues. V was pared by 8 bases and J by 3 bases, with 4 bases of the junction left unmatched. Germline assignment: CDR1 LNHDA and CDR2 SQIVND (reference sequence). CDR3 bases: TGTGCCAGTCAAGGACAGGGGTACACCGGGGAGCTGTTTTTT. Translating it yields CASQGQGYTGELFF.

This chain uses TRBV28 with TRBJ1-2, with 9 bases identical to TRBD1. The CDR3 sequence is 15 residues long. Germline trimming cut 4 bases from V and 6 bases from J; bases unmatched to any gene: 9. Germline V CDR1 and CDR2: MDHEN, SYDVKM. The CDR3 here is CASSWGVGTGNGYTF. In nucleotides, the CDR3 is TGTGCCAGCAGTTGGGGAGTCGGGACAGGGAATGGCTACACCTTC.

This clone was counted once. The chain is built from TRBV30 and TRBJ1-5; the D gene is possibly TRBD1 (5 bases). Trimming removed 2 bases from V and 4 bases from J, with 12 bases in between. CDR1 and CDR2 (germline): GTSNPN, SVGIG (reference sequence). This CDR3 region has 14 residues. CDR3 sequence reads: CAWSSQRGNQPQHF. For the CDR3, the DNA is TGTGCCTGGAGTTCCCAGAGGGGAAATCAGCCCCAGCATTTT.

The rearrangement uses TRBV19 and TRBJ1-2; TRBD1 matches 7 bases. In germline, CDR1 is LNHDA, CDR2 SQIVND (reference sequence). After removal of 10 bases from V and 2 bases from J, the junction contained 4 bases not matched to a gene. This CDR3 is 12 amino acids long. The CDR3 DNA sequence: TGTGCCACGGCACAGGGGAACTATGGCTACACCTTC. Translating gives CATAQGNYGYTF.

The chain uses TRBV18 and TRBJ1-5; the D gene is possibly TRBD1 (6 bases). The V and J ends lost 2 bases and 9 bases respectively, with 14 bases between them. The CDR3 contains 14 residues. The V gene's germline CDR1 is KGHSH and CDR2 LQKENI. CDR3 region: CASSPEQGKRPQHF. The CDR3, as DNA: TGTGCCAGCTCACCAGAACAGGGTAAGCGGCCCCAGCATTTT.

This rearrangement joins TRBV30 to TRBJ1-5; D unclear. CDR3 length equals 15 residues. The germline CDR1 and CDR2 sequences are GTSNPN and SVGIG (reference sequence). Deletions cut 1 base from V and 0 bases from J, with 10 bases between. The CDR3 loop reads CAWSARGISNQPQHF. In nucleotides, the CDR3 is TGTGCCTGGAGTGCTCGTGGGATTAGCAATCAGCCCCAGCATTTT.

This clone was observed a few times. The chain recombines TRBV15 with TRBJ1-4, with 10 bases identical to TRBD1. The CDR3 spans 15 residues. V was clipped by 4 bases and J by 11 bases; unmatched bases: 10. The germline V gene encodes CDR1 LNHNV and CDR2 YYDKDF (reference sequence). The CDR3 here is CATSTPGTGVWKLFF. The CDR3 DNA sequence: TGTGCCACCAGCACCCCCGGGACAGGGGTATGGAAACTGTTTTTT.

The chain links TRBV19 to TRBJ2-1; TRBD2 matches 13 bases. V was pared by 6 bases and J by 7 bases, with 6 bases of the junction left unmatched. This CDR3 contains 15 residues. Germline V gives CDR1 LNHDA, CDR2 SQIVND (reference sequence). In nucleotides, the CDR3 is TGTGCCAGTAGGAGGACTAGCGGGAGTGGAAATGAGCAGTTCTTC. Translated: CASRRTSGSGNEQFF.

The CDR3 region is CASSESAGVPEQFF. CDR3 nucleotide sequence: TGCGCCAGCAGTGAGTCAGCGGGAGTGCCGGAGCAGTTCTTC. This chain connects TRBV10-1 to TRBJ2-1, with 8 bases that match TRBD2. Unmatched junction bases numbered 5, after V lost 0 bases and J lost 10 bases. This CDR3 spans 14 amino acids. Germline V gives CDR1 WNHNN, CDR2 SYGVQD (reference sequence).

The chain carries TRBV5-1 and TRBJ1-4; 7 positions match TRBD1. J lost 6 bases, V lost 4 bases, and 6 bases had no gene match. The CDR3 covers 14 residues. Germline lookup yields CDR1 SGHRS and CDR2 YFSETQ. CDR3 bases: TGCGCCAGCAGCCAAGACAGGGCCTATGAAAAACTGTTTTTT. This codes for CASSQDRAYEKLFF.

The V and J genes are TRBV5-1 and TRBJ2-2; TRBD2 agrees at 7 bases. The CDR3 is made up of 16 amino acids. V lost 7 bases and J lost 4; bases outside the gene matches: 13. The germline V gene has CDR1 SGHRS and CDR2 YFSETQ. The CDR3 nucleotides are TGCGCCAGCTCCTTACTGGGGGGGATCGGCACCGGGGAGCTGTTTTTT. Translation gives CASSLLGGIGTGELFF.

The chain uses TRBV10-2 and TRBJ1-1, with D unresolved. The CDR3 consists of 17 residues. Germline V gene sequence: CDR1 WSHSY, CDR2 SAAADI. V lost 0 bases to trimming and J lost 6 bases, with 20 bases between them. DNA of the CDR3: TGCGCCAGCAGTGAGTCGACCAGGTCACCGAGGGCGTCTGAAGCTTTCTTT. Translation: CASSESTRSPRASEAFF.

This clone was found once. The chain combines TRBV30 with TRBJ2-7; the D is unclear. There are 11 residues in the CDR3. V lost 3 bases to trimming and J lost 5 bases, with 8 bases between them. Germline CDR1 reads GTSNPN; CDR2 reads SVGIG (reference sequence). CDR3 loop: CAWSRKDEQYF. Here the CDR3 DNA reads TGTGCCTGGAGCAGAAAGGACGAGCAGTACTTC. Drawing the rest from reference TRBV30 and TRBJ2-7, the complete variable domain is SQTIHQWPATLVQPVGSPLSLECTVEGTSNPNLYWYRQAAGRGLQLLFYSVGIGQISSEVPQNLSASRPQDRQFILSSKKLLLSDSGFYLCAWSRKDEQYFGPGTRLTVT.

This sequence joins TRBV10-1 and TRBJ1-5; a weak D match, TRBD1 (5 bases). CDR1 and CDR2 (germline): WNHNN, SYGVQD (reference sequence). CDR3 length: 14 residues. Trimming took off 4 bases at V and 7 bases at J, with 14 bases between the two ends. The CDR3 loop reads CASSGDTGGQPQHF. Written as DNA, the CDR3 is TGCGCCAGCAGTGGGGATACAGGAGGCCAGCCCCAGCATTTT.

This clone has only one observation. The rearrangement uses TRBV11-2 and TRBJ1-6, with D hard to call. Germline values: CDR1 SGHAT, CDR2 FQNNGV. The CDR3 contains 15 residues. The V and J ends lost 4 bases and 9 bases respectively, with 16 bases between them. The CDR3 reads CASSYGRSEGSPLHF. The CDR3 coding sequence is TGTGCCAGCAGCTATGGGCGATCGGAGGGTTCACCCCTCCACTTT.

V gene TRBV12-5 combines with J gene TRBJ1-3; tentative D call: TRBD1 (6 bases). This CDR3 is built from 15 residues. V was shortened by 6 bases and J by 7 bases, with 19 bases between the two germline ends. In germline, CDR1 is LGHNT, CDR2 FRNRAP. The CDR3 sequence: CASGRLTGKGNTIYF. The CDR3 DNA reads TGTGCTAGTGGGAGGTTAACAGGGAAAGGTAACACCATATATTTT.

V and J are TRBV7-9 and TRBJ1-6; D is unclear. Germline V gene data show CDR1 as SEHNR and CDR2 as FQNEAQ (reference sequence). This CDR3 is 16 amino acids long. Trimming removed 3 bases at V and 3 bases at J, with 12 bases between. Here the CDR3 reads CASSLGSGFYNSPLHF. The CDR3 region has the DNA TGTGCCAGCAGCTTGGGTTCCGGTTTCTATAATTCACCCCTCCACTTT.

This sequence joins TRBV7-2 and TRBJ1-2; no clear D. The V end lost 2 bases, the J end lost 2 bases, and 15 bases lay between the germline ends. Germline V gene data show CDR1 as SGHTA and CDR2 as FQGNSA. The CDR3 length is 16 residues. This CDR3 is CASSLSFGRLNYGYTF. CDR3 nucleotide sequence: TGTGCCAGCAGCTTAAGTTTCGGCAGATTAAACTATGGCTACACCTTC.

The V and J genes are TRBV29-1 and TRBJ2-3; 9 bases are shared with TRBD2. The CDR3 length is 15 residues. After removal of 5 bases from V and 1 base from J, the junction contained 7 bases not matched to a gene. The germline CDR1 and CDR2 sequences are SQVTM and ANQGSEA. The CDR3 reads CSVLTGGGGTDTQYF. Here the CDR3 DNA reads TGCAGCGTTCTGACGGGCGGGGGGGGCACAGATACGCAGTATTTT.

V and J are TRBV11-2 and TRBJ1-1; D ambiguous. Looked up from germline, CDR1 is SGHAT and CDR2 is FQNNGV. CDR3 length equals 12 residues. V lost 4 bases to trimming and J lost 11 bases, with 14 bases between them. The chain's CDR3 is CASSSEHRGAFF. CDR3 DNA sequence: TGTGCCAGCAGCTCGGAACACCGTGGCGCTTTCTTT.